This T cell receptor beta chain is from a study of preoperative IRX-2 immunotherapy in early breast cancer. Treatment indicated: preoperative locoregional IRX-2 cytokine immunotherapy. Preoperative locoregional IRX-2 cytokine immunotherapy was tested in the phase Ib source study. The length of the CDR3 is 15 residues. V was clipped by 6 bases and J by 3 bases, with 14 bases between them. Germline V lookup: CDR1 SGHNT, CDR2 YENEEA. The table came from immunoSEQ multiplex PCR; TCRdb's copy has only in-frame clones and leaves some out. This repertoire shows 30,000 to 45,000 clones, 65% to 90% found once; its top ten account for nearly 1.5%.

The starting material was lymph node tissue, obtained after IRX-2 immunotherapy. The source of this sequence is a human donor with breast cancer. This chain joins TRBV11-3 and TRBJ1-4; D is perhaps TRBD1 (5 bases). The CDR3 loop is CASSTAGTANEKLFF. CDR3 coding DNA: TGTGCCAGCAGTACGGCTGGGACTGCTAATGAAAAACTGTTTTTT.